The T cell receptor (beta chain) under discussion was sequenced for a study of cytomegalovirus exposure and HLA in healthy donors (dated by TCRdb to about 2017). Broadly, across the study: According to an earlier analysis of several hundred of the donors, some 180 million T cells yielded approximately 120 million unique TCR beta sequences and 276 Gb of sequence data. To predict cytomegalovirus infection status, the study brought together high-throughput TCR immunosequencing, statistical association of individual TCRs with disease status, and machine learning. A later analysis re-analyzed previously published TCR beta repertoires from approximately 700 donors and added high-resolution HLA genotyping to study TCR occurrence patterns. Across some 400 genotyped donors of the cohort, an average of approximately 200,000 unique TCR beta nucleotide sequences per donor were sequenced, and around 19% of those sequences were non-productive. The study aimed to test whether signatures of past pathogen exposure could be identified by cataloging public T cell receptors. An earlier analysis of roughly 580 of the donors used high-throughput TCR beta sequencing to judge whether each TCR beta V gene segment behaved as functional or pseudogenic. In a later genetic analysis, genome-wide SNP genotypes for about 60% of the 666 donors were used, and that subset was treated as a discovery cohort. All discovery cohort repertoires had been generated on a single sequencing platform. Rather than drawing on any new phenotypic data, the later analysis identified candidate immune exposures from TCR beta sequences and the way those sequences occurred across donors. Typing coverage differed by locus: A, B, C, DRB1 and DQB1 were typed in roughly 620-630 donors, DQA1 in 500 to 550, DPA1 in 600 to 610, and DPB1 in roughly 450. HLA typing included class I and class II loci at four-digit resolution. Donor age, sex, ethnicity and CMV serostatus were collected together with the repertoire data. Roughly 300 gigabases of sequencing data and approximately 84 million unique TCR sequences were included in an early release covering several hundred HLA-typed donors. Using immunosequencing, the study profiled T cell repertoires from 666 subjects and related those repertoires to cytomegalovirus serostatus. The genetic ancestry cluster associated with self-reported Caucasian donors included about 81% of the roughly 410 genotyped donors. A few DR-DQ haplotypes were handled as single units for association and clustering because linkage in the cohort was strong. Along with the approximately 700-subject first cohort, a separate validation cohort of 120 different subjects was used.

The receptor library was made with the immunoSEQ multiplex PCR assay. A mixture of 60 forward primers for TCR Vbeta segments and 13 reverse primers for TCR Jbeta segments was used in the multiplex PCR. The CDR3 region of rearranged TCR beta genes was amplified from genomic DNA by a multiplex PCR assay. Amplified TCR beta libraries were sequenced as 87-base-pair reads on the Illumina HiSeq System. Per the original workflow: Across the 700 or so repertoires, a later analysis counted tens of millions of unique TCR beta chains, around 11 million of which were shared by at least two donors. Raw reads were error-corrected and collapsed into unique sequences by a nearest-neighbor algorithm in which closely related sequences were merged to remove PCR and sequencing errors. V, D and J gene segments were assigned by aligning CDR3 sequences to IMGT reference sequences. Each retained sequence needed at least a six-nucleotide match to both a V gene segment and a J gene segment. Rearrangements were called productive when the CDR3 lacked stop codons and stayed in frame with V and J; all others were non-productive. CDR3 was defined by IMGT convention, running from the second conserved V-encoded cysteine to the conserved J-encoded phenylalanine. Sequences without an unambiguous match to a single V gene segment were excluded from the earlier analysis of 450 to 750 of the donors. In an earlier analysis of approximately 590 of the donors, V segments were called functional above 56.7% productive rearrangements and were called segregating when the between-donor standard deviation exceeded 5%. A statistical classification framework was developed to diagnose cytomegalovirus status using the catalog of TCR beta chain sequences. In a later analysis, TCR nucleotide sequences were compared against IMGT/GENE-DB human TR gene sequences so that V and J genes could be assigned. Using the TCRdist pipeline, a later analysis assigned CDR3 sequences along with most-parsimonious VDJ recombination scenarios. A later analysis defined each TCR beta chain by its CDR3 amino acid sequence plus V-gene family, and excluded reads lacking a unique V-gene family. A later analysis removed 592 highly shared, low-generation-probability nucleotide sequences to deal with suspected cross-contamination and a sequencing artifact. In a later analysis, a clonal expansion index for each public chain was calculated from normalized within-repertoire ranks of inferred template counts. Generation probabilities in a later analysis came from a VDJ recombination model fitted to out-of-frame rearrangements, and those results were checked against IGoR. In a later analysis, hypergeometric tests were used to score TCR-TCR, TCR-HLA and TCR-CMV co-occurrence, with a repertoire-size bias correction applied to TCR pairs. False discovery rates were estimated in a later analysis by permuting HLA or CMV assignments 20 times. A later analysis grouped co-occurring TCRs with DBSCAN, adding TCRdist sequence similarity when clustering within HLA-allele-positive subsets. Repertoires with fewer than 30,000 or more than 120,000 public chains were left out of co-occurrence clustering, as were a handful of repertoires with anomalous nucleotide sharing. Not all clones reach the TCRdb copy of this immuneACCESS table, which keeps in-frame sequences only. Checked studies attribute under half of the gap to unresolved V genes and leave the rest unexplained. Clone size and the V and J calls come from that table; the DNA yielded D and trimming. This sample's records show about 72,000 clones. The ten largest clones add up to 4.5% to 6.5% of the sample.

The paper's findings and limits, for the study overall: The presence/absence analyses assumed that sequencing depth was roughly uniform across donors, and that assumption may not be true. Because counts were too low, some 17 rarely observed V segments, including chromosome 9 orphons, were left out of the earlier analysis of 500 to 750 of the donors. In this cohort, only TCR beta chains were sequenced, and detectable features were limited by the absence of alpha or paired-chain data. In a later genetic analysis, a missense DCLRE1C variant was associated with V-gene and J-gene trimming of TCR beta chains, and the association was replicated in an independent cohort. The classifier was reported to diagnose cytomegalovirus status with high specificity and sensitivity in both the original and validation cohorts. Some IMGT-functional V segments, including TRBV6-2 and TRBV6-3, could not be told apart with the 87-base-pair reads, so those segments were excluded. While some public TCRs were present in many individuals, most TCR sequences turned up only very rarely across donors. Correlated functional status among segregating V segments might be attributable to linkage disequilibrium, but an unknown experimental factor could not be ruled out. For the cohort, immune exposure information was limited to CMV serostatus. A few of the identified cytomegalovirus-associated TCR beta chains were confirmed in vitro to be specific for cytomegalovirus antigens. The sequencing pipeline was judged likely to have produced a cluster of highly shared sequence variants as a technical artifact. The authors suggested that the approach could potentially be extended to other disease states and immunological phenotypes. In a later genetic analysis, fewer N-insertions in productive TCRs were reported among donors in an Asian-associated ancestry cluster than the 666-donor mean. An earlier analysis of some 590 of the donors showed that most TCR beta V segments appeared in productive rearrangements either about 87% or about 30% of the time, which broadly matched IMGT annotations. The study gave a list of about 170 TCR beta chains associated with cytomegalovirus. A later analysis found that most CMV-associated TCR beta chains appeared HLA-restricted, with HLA associations seemingly driven largely by CMV exposure. In a later analysis, HLA-associated TCR beta chains were found to be more clonally expanded and to have lower generation probabilities than equally common non-associated chains. In a later analysis, the rate of TCR association differed among HLA loci, with DRB1 alleles having the most associated TCRs and HLA-C alleles having the fewest. In a later analysis, several top co-occurrence clusters were reported to appear linked to parvovirus B19, influenza, CMV and Epstein-Barr virus. When HLA alleles, especially DR and DQ, strongly co-occurred, attributing TCR associations to individual alleles was difficult. At a false discovery rate of 0.05, a later analysis linked 15,000 to 20,000 TCR beta sequences to specific HLA alleles. Because HLA typing was unavailable for some donors at each locus, only the typed subset was used in association tests. A further reported finding was that TCR beta sequences accurately predicted the HLA-A and HLA-B alleles for most subjects in the first cohort.

The cohort was made up of roughly 670 healthy bone marrow donors. Cohort members were all nominally healthy when sampled, although unrecorded immune exposures were likely present. The donor tested CMV seropositive and was one of the 289 seropositive cohort members. Every donor gave a peripheral blood sample, and the peripheral blood mononuclear cells from that sample were used for TCR beta sequencing. Genomic DNA was extracted from the blood cell samples with the Qiagen DNeasy Blood Extraction Kit. Worth noting for this clone: The antigen it recognizes is unknown. The same CDR3 also results from other DNA sequences found in this sample.

V loses 2 bases at its end and J loses 0 bases; junction bases beyond the gene matches: 3. Via the germline V gene (reference sequence), CDR1 is SEHNR and CDR2 FQNEAQ. The CDR3 starts with the cysteine, ends with the phenylalanine, and has 16 residues. The retained sequence is limited to the CDR3, 48 bases, with the frame set at the first base. This clonotype originated in a woman in her thirties or forties in good health and CMV-seropositive. Specimen: PBMCs. The chain is encoded by TRBV7-9 joined to TRBJ2-1, with 8 bases aligning to TRBD2. The CDR3 here reads CASSLWLAGSYNEQFF. At the DNA level, the sequence is TGTGCCAGCAGCTTATGGCTAGCGGGCTCCTACAATGAGCAGTTCTTC.